This is a list of T cell receptor beta chains from one sample in a study of shared clonotypes between healthy human individuals. Produced via immunoSEQ multiplex PCR; TCRdb's table is partial and in-frame only. The sample shows millions of clones, about 92% of them seen only once. Sequences were obtained from naive CD4+ T cells sorted from blood. These receptors were obtained from a man younger than 35 in good health. The CDR3 runs from the conserved cysteine through the conserved F or W.

V gene: TRBV5-6; CDR3 length: 13; CDR3 protein: CASSLGPYNEQFF
V gene: TRBV25-1; CDR3 length: 12; CDR3 protein: CASSDKSSSYTF
V gene: TRBV5-6; CDR3 length: 15; CDR3 protein: CASSSVGGLLSPLHF
V gene: TRBV11-1; CDR3 length: 15; CDR3 protein: CASSSTDLNTGELFF
V gene: TRBV29-1; CDR3 length: 14; CDR3 protein: CSVEDFSRGNTIYF
V gene: TRBV5-1; CDR3 length: 15; CDR3 protein: CASSLSFQGSYEQYF
V gene: TRBV7-9; CDR3 length: 18; CDR3 protein: CASSLAPPRWSKGVGYTF
V gene: TRBV14; CDR3 length: 15; CDR3 protein: CASSQDRRADYGYTF
V gene: TRBV2; CDR3 length: 15; CDR3 protein: CASSDSGTGGSPLHF
V gene: TRBV9; CDR3 length: 14; CDR3 protein: CASSFGPFPSEQYF
V gene: TRBV7-9; CDR3 length: 14; CDR3 protein: CASSPPLAQETQYF
V gene: TRBV29-1; CDR3 length: 12; CDR3 protein: CSVWGQGYEQYF
V gene: TRBV5-1; CDR3 length: 14; CDR3 protein: CASSDQQGAQKLFF
V gene: TRBV7-2; CDR3 length: 14; CDR3 protein: CASSTQGGNQPQHF
V gene: TRBV18; CDR3 length: 13; CDR3 protein: CASSPDFSQPQHF
V gene: TRBV29-1; CDR3 length: 12; CDR3 protein: CSGRQMNTEAFF
V gene: TRBV19; CDR3 length: 16; CDR3 protein: CASSILDRGLYTEAFF
V gene: TRBV6-6; CDR3 length: 14; CDR3 protein: CASSSSGSSYEQYF
V gene: TRBV2; CDR3 length: 14; CDR3 protein: CASSEWDVNEKLFF
V gene: TRBV30; CDR3 length: 14; CDR3 protein: CAWRLAGGNNEQFF
V gene: TRBV30; CDR3 length: 11; CDR3 protein: CAWSGANVLTF
V gene: TRBV10-2; CDR3 length: 14; CDR3 protein: CASRGTGGDQPQHF
V gene: TRBV30; CDR3 length: 14; CDR3 protein: CAWGSGGKNTEAFF
V gene: TRBV30; CDR3 length: 13; CDR3 protein: CAWSFYPLGKLFF
V gene: TRBV30; CDR3 length: 12; CDR3 protein: CAWSLNPNEQFF
V gene: TRBV5-1; CDR3 length: 13; CDR3 protein: CASFTGGQSTQYF
V gene: TRBV9; CDR3 length: 15; CDR3 protein: CASSADSYSGNTIYF
V gene: TRBV5-4; CDR3 length: 16; CDR3 protein: CASSLGGRANTGELFF
V gene: TRBV10-3; CDR3 length: 13; CDR3 protein: CAIRGQSNQPQHF
V gene: TRBV9; CDR3 length: 11; CDR3 protein: CASSVGSGYTF
V gene: TRBV6-5; CDR3 length: 15; CDR3 protein: CASGRQGPSTGELFF
V gene: TRBV5-4; CDR3 length: 16; CDR3 protein: CASSPRSGMAYNEQFF
V gene: TRBV4-3; CDR3 length: 15; CDR3 protein: CASSQETGPGDGYTF
V gene: TRBV6-1; CDR3 length: 16; CDR3 protein: CASSEGWGKSYYEQYF
V gene: TRBV5-1; CDR3 length: 14; CDR3 protein: CASSLGYRDEPQHF
V gene: TRBV6-6; CDR3 length: 14; CDR3 protein: CASLEGNWGNEQFF
V gene: TRBV30; CDR3 length: 13; CDR3 protein: CAWSSRGNTEAFF
V gene: TRBV6-5; CDR3 length: 12; CDR3 protein: CAGSPGNEKLFF
V gene: TRBV9; CDR3 length: 18; CDR3 protein: CASSVVSSGSLSHGELFF
V gene: TRBV11-2; CDR3 length: 19; CDR3 protein: CASSLDVHRDSLRYNEQFF
V gene: TRBV2; CDR3 length: 11; CDR3 protein: CASRPLGEQYF
V gene: TRBV30; CDR3 length: 13; CDR3 protein: CAWSTFKRETQYF
V gene: TRBV27; CDR3 length: 15; CDR3 protein: CASSLSIGLGDTQYF
V gene: TRBV6-5; CDR3 length: 14; CDR3 protein: CASSLRPDPYEQYF
V gene: TRBV6-5; CDR3 length: 14; CDR3 protein: CASSYRDRAVGYTF
V gene: TRBV7-9; CDR3 length: 14; CDR3 protein: CASSFEGGRREQYF
V gene: TRBV6-9; CDR3 length: 15; CDR3 protein: CASSYLPPQGGEQYF
V gene: TRBV30; CDR3 length: 12; CDR3 protein: CAWSSGGETQYF
V gene: TRBV19; CDR3 length: 13; CDR3 protein: CASSSGMGQPQHF